Listed here are 9 T cell receptor beta chains from one sample, sequenced in a study of CD8+ T cells in alopecia areata. The sequencing template was cDNA reverse transcribed from extracted RNA. Sequencing used immunoSEQ multiplex PCR; TCRdb keeps in-frame clones, though not all of them. This table has about 210,000 clones, over 60% appearing once. Sample treatment: oral pan-JAK inhibitor, 5-10 mg twice daily. The specimen comprised CD4+ T cells sorted from blood, sampled at week 4, from a patient treated with tofacitinib. The receptors here all came from a human donor with alopecia areata.

The chain combines TRBV28 with TRBJ1-6; the D gene is possibly TRBD1 (6 bases). V shed 6 bases and J shed 9 bases, with 9 bases lying between them. The CDR3 extends over 12 amino acids. The V gene's germline CDR1 is MDHEN and CDR2 SYDVKM. CDR3 nucleotides: TGTGCCAGCAGGCGACAGGTTTCACCCCTCCACTTT. It encodes CASRRQVSPLHF.

This chain joins TRBV30 and TRBJ2-3; D might be TRBD1 (5 bases). The V end lost 0 bases, the J end lost 1 base, and 11 bases lay between the germline ends. The length of the CDR3 is 15 residues. CDR1 and CDR2 (germline): GTSNPN, SVGIG (reference sequence). This CDR3 reads CAWSVKGRGTDTQYF. Written as DNA, the CDR3 is TGTGCCTGGAGTGTAAAGGGGCGCGGCACAGATACGCAGTATTTT.

The genes are TRBV10-3 and TRBJ1-1; D uncertain. Germline V gene lookup returns CDR1 ENHRY and CDR2 SYGVKD. The CDR3 is 15 amino acids. V shed 11 bases and J shed 0 bases, with 19 bases lying between them. The CDR3: CAAGPGRTLNTEAFF. The CDR3 DNA sequence: TGTGCCGCAGGCCCTGGCAGAACCTTGAACACTGAAGCTTTCTTT.

The CDR3 coding sequence is TGTGCCAGTAGTAAGGGGGTCCTTAATTCACCCCTCCACTTT. Translated: CASSKGVLNSPLHF. V gene TRBV19 combines with J gene TRBJ1-6; D may be TRBD1 (6 bases). The CDR3 sequence is 14 residues long. The V end lost 4 bases, the J end lost 6 bases, and 10 bases lay between the germline ends. Per the germline V gene, CDR1 is LNHDA and CDR2 is SQIVND (reference sequence).

This clone occurred a few times. The chain joins TRBV9 to TRBJ1-2; D gene ambiguous. The CDR3 loop spans 15 amino acids. Deletions cut 0 bases from V and 2 bases from J, with 11 bases between. Germline V lookup: CDR1 SGDLS, CDR2 YYNGEE. The CDR3 here is CASSVGPERNYGYTF. In DNA form, the CDR3 reads TGTGCCAGCAGCGTAGGGCCAGAACGAAACTATGGCTACACCTTC.

This chain uses TRBV23-1 with TRBJ2-7, with 7 bases identical to TRBD2. TRBV23-1 is identified as an open reading frame with a role that is uncertain. V lost 9 bases to trimming and J lost 3 bases; unmatched junction nucleotides: 8. The CDR3 totals 13 residues. The CDR3 is CASWGGLDYEQYF. In DNA form, the CDR3 reads TGCGCCAGTTGGGGAGGGTTGGACTACGAGCAGTACTTC.

In this sample, this clone turned up a few times. This sequence joins TRBV4-1 and TRBJ1-5; D remains ambiguous. Germline V gives CDR1 MGHRA, CDR2 YSYEKL. The CDR3 loop spans 16 amino acids. V lost 0 bases and J 8 bases, leaving 17 bases between the germline ends. The CDR3 reads CASSQEVGFRLKPQHF. CDR3 coding DNA: TGCGCCAGCAGCCAAGAGGTCGGTTTTCGGTTGAAGCCCCAGCATTTT.

Only a few counts were recorded for this clone. The rearrangement links TRBV29-1 to TRBJ1-2; D gene unclear. Between the trimmed V and J ends, which lost 8 bases and 8 bases, there was a span of 15 bases. The length of the CDR3 is 11 residues. CDR1 SQVTM and CDR2 ANQGSEA come from the germline V gene. CDR3 DNA: TGCAGCCCCGAGGATCGGCAGGGCTACACCTTC. This encodes CSPEDRQGYTF.

The CDR3 sequence is CATSRDLNQPQHF. The CDR3 region has the DNA TGTGCCACCAGCAGAGATCTGAATCAGCCCCAGCATTTT. The chain links TRBV15 to TRBJ1-5; D ambiguous. Germline V CDR1 and CDR2: LNHNV, YYDKDF (reference sequence). The CDR3 contains 13 residues. The V and J ends lost 0 bases and 4 bases respectively, with 4 bases between them.